What follows are 19 T cell receptor beta chains derived from one specimen sequenced in a study of cytomegalovirus exposure and HLA in healthy donors. The PCR had 60 Vbeta and 13 Jbeta primers. Profiled with immunoSEQ multiplex PCR; TCRdb holds only in-frame clones, not every one. The profile covers about 85,000 clones, with 60% to 85% appearing a single time and about 1.9% taken by the ten largest. The specimen sequenced was PBMCs. The receptors were sampled from a boy aged 5-17 years in good health and CMV-seronegative.

The chain recombines TRBV7-9 with TRBJ2-7; 9 nucleotides align to TRBD2. The CDR3 contains 14 residues. Trimming at V came to 4 bases and at J to 2 bases, leaving 3 bases not matched to a gene. Germline values: CDR1 SEHNR, CDR2 FQNEAQ (reference sequence). The CDR3 DNA is TGTGCCAGCAGCTCGACTAGCGGAGCCTACGAGCAGTACTTC. Translating it yields CASSSTSGAYEQYF.

This chain joins TRBV6-5 and TRBJ2-1; 14 nucleotides agree with TRBD2. The CDR3 runs 15 residues. Germline V gene data show CDR1 as MNHEY and CDR2 as SVGAGI. V trimming: 10 bases; J trimming: 1 base; junction bases outside the gene matches: 3. CDR3 DNA: TGTGCCATCGGGACTAGCGGGAGTTCCTACAATGAGCAGTTCTTC. Its translation: CAIGTSGSSYNEQFF.

The chain uses TRBV7-2 and TRBJ2-3, with TRBD2 matching over 8 bases. Per germline, CDR1 SGHTA and CDR2 FQGNSA. The V segment lost 5 bases and the J segment 1 base; nucleotides outside the gene matches: 5. The CDR3 consists of 15 residues. The CDR3 sequence: CASSRQTSGTDTQYF. In nucleotides, the CDR3 is TGTGCCAGCAGCCGCCAGACTAGCGGCACAGATACGCAGTATTTT.

The chain joins TRBV30 to TRBJ2-3; D may be TRBD2 (6 bases). Germline lookup yields CDR1 GTSNPN and CDR2 SVGIG (reference sequence). V lost 3 bases to trimming and J lost 2 bases, with 9 bases between them. The CDR3 totals 13 residues. Here the CDR3 reads CAWSAGHTDTQYF. The CDR3 nucleotides read TGTGCCTGGAGCGCGGGGCACACAGATACGCAGTATTTT.

The CDR3 DNA follows: TGTGCCAGCAGTTACTCGAACAGTTTAAATTCACCCCTCCACTTT. Its protein product is CASSYSNSLNSPLHF. The chain links TRBV6-5 to TRBJ1-6; no definite D call. V was trimmed by 0 bases and J by 7 bases, leaving 10 bases between them. Germline loops: CDR1 MNHEY, CDR2 SVGAGI. This CDR3 has 15 residues.

This chain connects TRBV28 to TRBJ1-3; 7 positions agree with TRBD1. V shed 5 bases and J 4 bases; nucleotides not matched to a gene: 8. Germline V gene lookup returns CDR1 MDHEN and CDR2 SYDVKM. The CDR3 sequence is 15 residues long. The CDR3 DNA reads TGTGCCAGCAGTCCCGGGAGCAGGGGGGGAAACACCATATATTTT. This gives the protein CASSPGSRGGNTIYF. Full variable domain (remainder filled in from reference TRBV28 and TRBJ1-3): DVKVTQSSRYLVKRTGEKVFLECVQDMDHENMFWYRQDPGLGLRLIYFSYDVKMKEKGDIPEGYSVSREKKERFSLILESASTNQTSMYLCASSPGSRGGNTIYFGEGSWLTVV.

The chain employs TRBV5-4 and TRBJ2-3, with D uncertain. Germline lookup yields CDR1 SGHNT and CDR2 YYREEE (reference sequence). V shed 3 bases and J shed 2 bases, with 7 bases lying between them. The CDR3 contains 13 residues. The CDR3 sequence is CASSWYITDTQYF. The DNA for the CDR3 is TGTGCCAGCAGCTGGTACATCACAGATACGCAGTATTTT.

V usage is TRBV4-3 and J usage is TRBJ1-1, with D perhaps TRBD1 (6 bases). Trimming stripped 4 bases from V and 7 bases from J, with 19 bases between. The CDR3 has 15 amino acids. Germline V gives CDR1 LGHNA, CDR2 YSLEER. The chain's CDR3 is CASSPGVVQGDEAFF. CDR3 sequence (DNA): TGCGCCAGCAGCCCCGGCGTCGTACAGGGAGATGAAGCTTTCTTT.

This clone occurred a few times. The chain recombines TRBV4-3 with TRBJ2-7, with unresolved D. Germline V gives CDR1 LGHNA, CDR2 YSLEER. Trimming shortened V by 4 bases and J by 5 bases, and 15 bases separated the two germline ends. CDR3 length: 14 amino acids. The CDR3 loop reads CASSRDWSGDEQYF. CDR3 nucleotide sequence: TGCGCCAGCAGCCGCGACTGGAGTGGCGACGAGCAGTACTTC.

The rearrangement joins TRBV28 to TRBJ1-1, with no clear D. V dropped 5 bases and J dropped 2 bases, with 9 bases sitting between them. The CDR3 runs 13 residues. Germline lookup yields CDR1 MDHEN and CDR2 SYDVKM. CDR3 bases: TGTGCCAGCAGTCCCCCCGGTAACACTGAAGCTTTCTTT. Protein sequence: CASSPPGNTEAFF. Based on the CDR3 plus reference TRBV28 and TRBJ1-1, the full variable domain is DVKVTQSSRYLVKRTGEKVFLECVQDMDHENMFWYRQDPGLGLRLIYFSYDVKMKEKGDIPEGYSVSREKKERFSLILESASTNQTSMYLCASSPPGNTEAFFGQGTRLTVV.

The V and J genes are TRBV6-4 and TRBJ2-3; maybe TRBD1 (6 bases). The CDR3 is 14 amino acids. The V and J ends lost 2 bases and 0 bases respectively, with 6 bases between them. From germline, CDR1 is MRHNA and CDR2 SNTAGT. Written as DNA, the CDR3 is TGTGCCAGCAGTGACGGACAGAGCACAGATACGCAGTATTTT. Translation gives CASSDGQSTDTQYF.

This clone was seen a few times. In DNA form, the CDR3 reads TGTGCCAGTGGGGACAGTCTCTACGAGCAGTACTTC. It translates to CASGDSLYEQYF. The rearrangement links TRBV19 to TRBJ2-7; 7 nucleotides match TRBD1. The J segment lost 3 bases and the V segment lost 8 bases, leaving 4 bases of the junction unmatched. There are 12 residues in the CDR3. CDR1 is LNHDA, CDR2 SQIVND, per germline (reference sequence).

The chain couples TRBV28 to TRBJ2-1, with D maybe TRBD2 (5 bases). V was pared by 7 bases and J by 9 bases, with 13 bases between. Germline CDR1 and CDR2: MDHEN and SYDVKM. The CDR3 is 12 residues long. The CDR3 is CASTTRYGEQFF. In DNA, the CDR3 is TGTGCCAGCACCACTAGATACGGTGAGCAGTTCTTC. Complete variable domain (other parts from reference TRBV28 and TRBJ2-1): DVKVTQSSRYLVKRTGEKVFLECVQDMDHENMFWYRQDPGLGLRLIYFSYDVKMKEKGDIPEGYSVSREKKERFSLILESASTNQTSMYLCASTTRYGEQFFGPGTRLTVL.

The chain couples TRBV4-1 to TRBJ1-2, with D perhaps TRBD1 (5 bases). This CDR3 is 17 amino acids long. V shed 0 bases and J shed 4 bases, with 18 bases lying between them. Germline CDR1 reads MGHRA; CDR2 reads YSYEKL. The CDR3 loop is CASSQETGYHDGYGYTF. The CDR3, as DNA: TGCGCCAGCAGCCAAGAAACAGGCTATCATGACGGCTATGGCTACACCTTC.

The V and J genes are TRBV6-5 and TRBJ1-1; D is unclear. Per germline, CDR1 MNHEY and CDR2 SVGAGI. CDR3 length: 11 amino acids. V lost 6 bases to trimming and J lost 8 bases, with 10 bases between them. The CDR3 sequence: CASSSVSEAFF. The CDR3 nucleotides are TGTGCCAGCAGCTCTGTGTCGGAAGCTTTCTTT.

This clone showed up just a few times. This chain connects TRBV13 to TRBJ2-1; 8 nucleotides match TRBD1. CDR1 and CDR2 from the germline V gene are PRHDT and FYEKMQ (reference sequence). With V trimmed by 5 bases and J by 7 bases, 19 bases remained unmatched. The CDR3 is 18 amino acids. CDR3 bases: TGTGCCAGCAGCCCCTTAGGACAGGGCGGCGTTACTGGTAATGAGCAGTTCTTC. Its translation is CASSPLGQGGVTGNEQFF.

The gene calls are TRBV18 and TRBJ2-7; 10 bases map to TRBD2. Unmatched junction bases numbered 4, after V lost 5 bases and J lost 0 bases. Germline V lookup: CDR1 KGHSH, CDR2 LQKENI. The CDR3 contains 15 residues. The CDR3 spells CASSELAGSSYEQYF. The CDR3 DNA reads TGTGCCAGCTCAGAACTAGCGGGGAGCTCCTACGAGCAGTACTTC.

The rearrangement links TRBV4-1 to TRBJ2-7; D is possibly TRBD2 (5 bases). The V and J ends lost 4 bases and 5 bases respectively, with 18 bases between them. The CDR3 is made up of 15 amino acids. In germline, CDR1 is MGHRA, CDR2 YSYEKL. CDR3 coding DNA: TGCGCCAGCAGCCGTACCGGGAATGGGATCAACGAGCAGTACTTC. Amino acid sequence: CASSRTGNGINEQYF.

CDR3 loop: CASSLVIGSEQYF. For the CDR3, the DNA is TGTGCCAGCAGTTTAGTCATCGGGTCTGAGCAGTACTTC. The V gene is TRBV27, the J gene TRBJ2-7; no firm D call. The CDR3 consists of 13 residues. Trimming shortened V by 2 bases and J by 7 bases, and 12 bases separated the two germline ends. Germline V CDR1 and CDR2: MNHEY, SMNVEV (reference sequence).